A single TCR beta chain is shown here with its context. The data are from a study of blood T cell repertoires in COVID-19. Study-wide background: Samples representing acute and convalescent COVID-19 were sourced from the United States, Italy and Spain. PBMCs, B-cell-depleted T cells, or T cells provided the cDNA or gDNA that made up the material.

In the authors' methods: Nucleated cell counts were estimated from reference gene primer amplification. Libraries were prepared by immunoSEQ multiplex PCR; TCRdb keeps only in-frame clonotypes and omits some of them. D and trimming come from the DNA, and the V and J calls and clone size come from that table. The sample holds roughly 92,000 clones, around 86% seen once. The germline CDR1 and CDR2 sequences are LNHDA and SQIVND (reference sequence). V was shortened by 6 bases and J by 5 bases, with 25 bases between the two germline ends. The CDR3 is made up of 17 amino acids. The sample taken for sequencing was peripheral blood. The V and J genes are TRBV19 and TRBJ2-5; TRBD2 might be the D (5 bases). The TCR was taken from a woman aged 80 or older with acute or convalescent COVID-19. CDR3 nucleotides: TGTGCCAGTAGGGGCTTGGTGGCGACCGAAGAGCGGGAGACCCAGTACTTC. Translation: CASRGLVATEERETQYF.